This T cell receptor (beta chain) came from a study of blood T cell repertoires in COVID-19. As for the study in general: COVID-19 samples, acute and convalescent, were from the United States, Italy and Spain. The analysed material was cDNA or gDNA that came from T cells, B-cell-depleted T cells, or PBMCs.

Original methodology: Nucleated cell counts were estimated from reference gene primer amplification. TCRdb keeps only in-frame clones here, not all; method: immunoSEQ multiplex PCR. V and J calls and clone size follow that table, whereas D and trimming were derived from the DNA. Altogether 35,000 to 40,000 clones are present, roughly 87% being singletons, with the ten largest covering more than 7%. The origin of this receptor is a human donor in a cohort sampled during active COVID-19. The specimen sequenced was peripheral blood.

The CDR3 DNA sequence: TGTGCCTGGAGGGCCGCGGGAGATGAGCAGTTCTTC. Amino acids: CAWRAAGDEQFF. The chain employs TRBV30 and TRBJ2-1; 7 nucleotides line up with TRBD2. This CDR3 spans 12 amino acids. Trimming removed 3 bases from V and 8 bases from J; junction bases left unmatched: 4. Germline values: CDR1 GTSNPN, CDR2 SVGIG (reference sequence).